This T cell receptor (beta chain) was sequenced in a study of blood T cell repertoires in COVID-19. On the study more broadly: The analysed material was cDNA or gDNA that came from T cells, B-cell-depleted T cells, or PBMCs.

Data came from immunoSEQ multiplex PCR; TCRdb stores just in-frame clones and leaves some out. Of 200,000 or so clones listed, approximately 91% are singletons. V lost 8 bases to trimming and J lost 6 bases, with 16 bases between them. CDR3 length equals 13 residues. The chain recombines TRBV12-3 or TRBV12-4 with TRBJ1-1; D uncertain. The sample comprised peripheral blood. The sequence came from a man in his 70s with active or convalescent COVID-19. In DNA, the CDR3 is TGTGCCAGCGCCAAGACGAACGGGGCTGAAGCTTTCTTT. Protein sequence: CASAKTNGAEAFF.